Shown below are 19 T cell receptor beta chains from a single sample sequenced in a study of regulatory T cells in long-lasting Graves disease. iRepertoire HTBI primers and Arm-PCR of CDR3 regions built TCR beta libraries. One entry per CDR3 protein, called by TCRdb with MiXCR from the multiplex PCR reads. This sample has hundreds of thousands of distinct CDR3 sequences, with 9.5% to 15% found just once. As for time point: newly diagnosed GD, antithyroid drugs for less than 3 months. The TCR library was prepared using RNA isolated from PBMCs. This same sample was also taken into another study, of T cells in Graves' hyperthyroidism and ophthalmopathy.

Material: peripheral blood mononuclear cells (PBMCs), obtained at new diagnosis, from a patient treated with antithyroid drugs. All receptors come from a woman aged 30 to 39 with Graves disease.

This clonotype was picked up a small number of times. The V and J genes are TRBV20-1 and TRBJ2-2, with 8 positions matching TRBD1. Trimming cost V 3 bases and J 5 bases; bases outside gene matches: 11. The CDR3 totals 16 residues. Germline V gene data show CDR1 as DFQATT and CDR2 as SNEGSKA (reference sequence). CDR3 protein: CSARASDRVLTGELFF. Written as DNA, the CDR3 is TGCAGTGCTAGGGCGTCGGACAGGGTATTAACCGGGGAGCTGTTTTTT.

This clonotype was counted at least ten times. The V call is TRBV7-2, the J call TRBJ1-5; TRBD1 agrees at 7 bases. The CDR3 loop spans 15 amino acids. V trimming: 0 bases; J trimming: 7 bases; junction bases outside the gene matches: 6. Looked up from germline, CDR1 is SGHTA and CDR2 is FQGNSA. The CDR3 bases are TGTGCCAGCAGCTTAGCCCAGGGGGTAGGACAGCCCCAGCATTTT. Translated, it gives CASSLAQGVGQPQHF.

This clonotype has only a few counts. The gene calls are TRBV2 and TRBJ2-1; 8 positions match TRBD1. The CDR3 runs to 16 residues. Losses at the gene ends were 4 bases for V and 0 bases for J; bases not matched to a gene: 5. Germline CDR1 is SNHLY and CDR2 is FYNNEI. CDR3 in DNA: TGTGCCAGCAGTGGACAGGGGACCTACTCCTACAATGAGCAGTTCTTC. Amino acid sequence: CASSGQGTYSYNEQFF.

This clonotype was counted at least ten times. This chain connects TRBV6-1 to TRBJ1-1; a weak D match, TRBD1 (6 bases). The germline CDR1 and CDR2 sequences are MNHNS and SASEGT. The CDR3 covers 14 residues. Trimming pared 7 bases from V and 0 bases from J, leaving 12 bases between. CDR3 sequence reads: CASTIDRLNTEAFF. CDR3 nucleotide sequence: TGTGCCAGCACCATCGACAGGTTGAACACTGAAGCTTTCTTT.

This clonotype showed up many times. This rearrangement joins TRBV7-2 to TRBJ1-5; D gene ambiguous. CDR1 is SGHTA, CDR2 FQGNSA, per germline. V was trimmed by 0 bases and J by 9 bases, leaving 12 bases between them. The CDR3 consists of 14 residues. In DNA, the CDR3 is TGTGCCAGCAGCTTAGCCACCGGAGAGGGGCCCCAGCATTTT. It translates to CASSLATGEGPQHF.

This clonotype was counted ten times or more. This chain links TRBV20-1 with TRBJ1-5; no clear D. V was shortened by 0 bases and J by 4 bases, with 16 bases between the two germline ends. There are 16 residues in the CDR3. Germline-derived CDR1 and CDR2 are DFQATT and SNEGSKA (reference sequence). DNA for the CDR3: TGCAGTGCTAGAGATACAATCCGGGGATGGAATCAGCCCCAGCATTTT. This sequence encodes CSARDTIRGWNQPQHF.

This clonotype was found many times. This chain links TRBV10-2 with TRBJ2-5, with no clear D. The germline CDR1 and CDR2 sequences are WSHSY and SAAADI. CDR3 length: 14 amino acids. The ends were cut back, 3 bases at V and 5 bases at J, with 13 bases in the middle. CDR3 bases: TGCGCCAGCAGTGAAAGGCTGGGCTTGGAGACCCAGTACTTC. This codes for CASSERLGLETQYF.

The chain couples TRBV15 to TRBJ2-3; D is perhaps TRBD2 (7 bases). The V gene lost 8 bases and the J gene lost 2 bases, with 11 bases spanning the gap. Germline V CDR1 and CDR2: LNHNV, YYDKDF (reference sequence). This CDR3 is built from 13 residues. CDR3 sequence: CATAGGATDTQYF. CDR3 DNA sequence: TGTGCCACCGCTGGGGGGGCCACAGATACGCAGTATTTT. The whole variable domain, filled in from reference TRBV15 and TRBJ2-3, reads DAMVIQNPRYQVTQFGKPVTLSCSQTLNHNVMYWYQQKSSQAPKLLFHYYDKDFNNEADTPDNFQSRRPNTSFCFLDIRSPGLGDTAMYLCATAGGATDTQYFGPGTRLTVL.

This clonotype has ten or more counts. The chain employs TRBV12-3 or TRBV12-4 and TRBJ1-2; D remains ambiguous. The germline V and J ends were trimmed by 2 bases and 8 bases, with 18 bases remaining between them. The CDR3 covers 15 residues. CDR3 protein: CASSLIAWPPEGYTF. DNA for the CDR3: TGTGCCAGCAGTTTAATAGCGTGGCCGCCGGAGGGCTACACCTTC.

This chain links TRBV7-9 with TRBJ2-2; D could derive from TRBD1 or TRBD2 (5 bases each). Germline assignment: CDR1 SEHNR and CDR2 FQNEAQ (reference sequence). Trimming pared 5 bases from V and 4 bases from J, leaving 20 bases between. The CDR3 covers 17 residues. The CDR3 region is CASSLPWEGTATGELFF. The CDR3 DNA reads as TGTGCCAGCAGCCTCCCCTGGGAAGGGACGGCCACCGGGGAGCTGTTTTTT.

This clonotype was found a few times. The chain combines TRBV6-1 with TRBJ1-6; D may be TRBD1 (5 bases). V dropped 6 bases and J dropped 7 bases, with 19 bases sitting between them. Germline V CDR1 and CDR2: MNHNS, SASEGT. CDR3 length: 16 amino acids. Here the CDR3 reads CASSSSKGPYNSPLHF. CDR3 nucleotide sequence: TGTGCCAGCAGCTCTTCTAAGGGACCATACAATTCACCCCTCCACTTT.

The sample holds many counts of this clonotype. V is TRBV19 and J is TRBJ1-1, with TRBD1 matching 8 bases. V shed 3 bases and J 1 base; nucleotides not matched to a gene: 7. CDR1 is LNHDA and CDR2 is SQIVND in the germline V gene (reference sequence). The CDR3 contains 16 residues. For the CDR3, the DNA is TGTGCCAGTAGTATTACGACAGGGGCTAGGAACACTGAAGCTTTCTTT. It is translated as CASSITTGARNTEAFF.

There are a few counts of this clonotype. The gene calls are TRBV9 and TRBJ1-1; a weak D match, TRBD1 (5 bases). The germline gives CDR1 SGDLS, CDR2 YYNGEE. The V and J ends lost 4 bases and 5 bases respectively, with 15 bases between them. The CDR3 runs 14 residues. DNA for the CDR3: TGTGCCAGCAGCCCCGGGGACGTAACGACTGAAGCTTTCTTT. This codes for CASSPGDVTTEAFF.

The V call is TRBV7-9, the J call TRBJ2-2; TRBD1 aligns across 11 bases. Losses at the gene ends were 4 bases for V and 4 bases for J; bases not matched to a gene: 5. CDR1 is SEHNR, CDR2 FQNEAQ, per germline (reference sequence). CDR3 length: 16 residues. In DNA form, the CDR3 reads TGTGCCAGCAGCTCCGGACAGGGGGCAGTCACCGGGGAGCTGTTTTTT. Its protein is CASSSGQGAVTGELFF.

Ten or more counts support this clonotype. The chain employs TRBV3-1 and TRBJ1-6, with a tentative D call TRBD1 (5 bases). Germline assignment: CDR1 LGHDT and CDR2 YNNKEL (reference sequence). This CDR3 is built from 13 residues. V was pared by 6 bases and J by 9 bases, with 12 bases between. The CDR3 region is CASRRKTGSPLHF. CDR3 DNA: TGTGCCAGCAGACGCAAAACAGGTTCACCCCTCCACTTT.

This clonotype occurred many times. The chain combines TRBV3-1 with TRBJ1-4; D not certain. CDR3 length: 15 amino acids. Germline loops: CDR1 LGHDT, CDR2 YNNKEL (reference sequence). The V end lost 1 base, the J end lost 8 bases, and 14 bases lay between the germline ends. CDR3: CASSQGFSSVEKLFF. Here the CDR3 DNA reads TGTGCCAGCAGCCAAGGATTCTCTTCGGTGGAAAAACTGTTTTTT. Full variable domain (outside the CDR3, taken from reference TRBV3-1 and TRBJ1-4): DTAVSQTPKYLVTQMGNDKSIKCEQNLGHDTMYWYKQDSKKFLKIMFSYNNKELIINETVPNRFSPKSPDKAHLNLHINSLELGDSAVYFCASSQGFSSVEKLFFGSGTQLSVL.

This clonotype was seen at least ten times. The chain combines TRBV12-3 or TRBV12-4 with TRBJ2-1; 7 bases fit TRBD2. V trimming: 5 bases; J trimming: 9 bases; junction bases outside the gene matches: 7. The CDR3 loop spans 13 amino acids. The CDR3 DNA sequence: TGTGCCAGCAGTCCCGGACTAGTTCTTGAGCAGTTCTTC. Amino acids: CASSPGLVLEQFF.

In regard to this clonotype: It may be a read error: a sequence one base away is much more abundant. The V gene is TRBV7-9, the J gene TRBJ1-4, with a weak D call TRBD1 (5 bases). The CDR3 totals 16 residues. The germline gives CDR1 SEHNR, CDR2 FQNEAQ (reference sequence). CDR3 protein: CASSLSKGGTNEKVFF. DNA for the CDR3: TGTGCCAGCAGCTTATCTAAAGGAGGGACTAATGAAAAAGTGTTTTTT. The whole variable domain, remainder taken from reference TRBV7-9 and TRBJ1-4, is DTGVSQNPRHKITKRGQNVTFRCDPISEHNRLYWYRQTLGQGPEFLTYFQNEAQLEKSRLLSDRFSAERPKGSFSTLEIQRTEQGDSAMYLCASSLSKGGTNEKVFFGSGTQLSVL.

This clonotype was observed a few times. This likely comes from a read error, as the CDR3 has no conserved phenylalanine or tryptophan at its end. The chain employs TRBV20-1 and TRBJ1-4, with no clear D. This CDR3 is 13 amino acids long. Trimming left V 5 bases short and J 8 bases short, with 15 bases between. Germline loops: CDR1 DFQATT, CDR2 SNEGSKA (reference sequence). For the CDR3, the DNA is TGCAGTGCTTCCCGAGCCGGCGCGGAAAAACTGTTTTCT. Amino acids: CSASRAGAEKLFS.